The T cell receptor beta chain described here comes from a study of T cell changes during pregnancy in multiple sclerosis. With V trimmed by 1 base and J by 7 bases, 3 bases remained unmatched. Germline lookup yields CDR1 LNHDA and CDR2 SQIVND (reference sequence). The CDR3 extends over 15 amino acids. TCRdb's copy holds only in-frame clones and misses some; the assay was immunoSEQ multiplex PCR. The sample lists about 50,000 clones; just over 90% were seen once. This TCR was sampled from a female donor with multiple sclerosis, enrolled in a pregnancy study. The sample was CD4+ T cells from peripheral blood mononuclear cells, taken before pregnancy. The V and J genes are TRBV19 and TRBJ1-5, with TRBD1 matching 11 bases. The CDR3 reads CASSIGTGGGQPQHF. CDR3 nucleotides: TGTGCCAGTAGTATAGGGACAGGGGGCGGGCAGCCCCAGCATTTT.